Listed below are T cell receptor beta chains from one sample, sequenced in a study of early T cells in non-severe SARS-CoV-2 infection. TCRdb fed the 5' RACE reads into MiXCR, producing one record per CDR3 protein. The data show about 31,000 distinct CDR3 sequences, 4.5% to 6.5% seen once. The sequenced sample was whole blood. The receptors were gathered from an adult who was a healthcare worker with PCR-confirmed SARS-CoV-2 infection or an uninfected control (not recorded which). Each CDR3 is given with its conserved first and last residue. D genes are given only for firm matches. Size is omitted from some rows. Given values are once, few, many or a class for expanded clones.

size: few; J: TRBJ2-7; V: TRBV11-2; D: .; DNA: TGTGCCAGCAGTGAACAGCCGTGGGACTACGAGCAGTACTTC; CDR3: CASSEQPWDYEQYF
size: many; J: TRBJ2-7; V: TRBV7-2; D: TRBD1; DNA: TGTGCCAGCAGCTTAGCAGGTCCGGGACAGGGGTTCTACGAGCAGTACTTC; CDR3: CASSLAGPGQGFYEQYF
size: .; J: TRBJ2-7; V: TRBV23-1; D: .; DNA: TGCGCCAGCAGTCACACCCCAAGGGACAAGACGTCGTACGAGCAGTACTTC; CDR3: CASSHTPRDKTSYEQYF
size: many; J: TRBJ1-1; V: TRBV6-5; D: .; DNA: TGTGCCAGCAGTTACTCCCCGACAGGCCCCACTGAAGCTTTCTTT; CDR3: CASSYSPTGPTEAFF
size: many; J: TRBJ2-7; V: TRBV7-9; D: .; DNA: TGTGCCAGCAGCTCCCAGTACGAGCAGTACTTC; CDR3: CASSSQYEQYF
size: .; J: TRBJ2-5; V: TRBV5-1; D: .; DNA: TGCGCCAGCAGCACACCTTCCGGGACTCTCCAGGAGACCCAGTACTTC; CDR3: CASSTPSGTLQETQYF
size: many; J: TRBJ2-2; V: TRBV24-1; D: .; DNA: TGTGCCACCAGTGATGAACGACATTCCGGGGAGCTGTTTTTT; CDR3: CATSDERHSGELFF
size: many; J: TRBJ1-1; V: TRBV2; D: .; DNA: TGTGCCAGCAGACCCGGAACAGGGAACACTGAAGCTTTCTTT; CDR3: CASRPGTGNTEAFF
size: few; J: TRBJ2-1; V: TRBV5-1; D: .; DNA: TGCGCCAGCAGCCCCGGGACTTTCTCCTACAATGAGCAGTTCTTC; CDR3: CASSPGTFSYNEQFF
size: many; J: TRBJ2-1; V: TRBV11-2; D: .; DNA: TGTGCCAGCAGCTTAGAAATAGGTCCCAGGGCCAGTTTCTTC; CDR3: CASSLEIGPRASFF
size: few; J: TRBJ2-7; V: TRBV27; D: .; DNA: TGTGCCAGCAGTTTATTCGGTACAGCCCCCTACGAGCAGTACTTC; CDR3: CASSLFGTAPYEQYF
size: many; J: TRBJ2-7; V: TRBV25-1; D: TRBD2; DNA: TGTGCCAGCAGGGGACTAGCCCCTCTCGAGCAGTACTTC; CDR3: CASRGLAPLEQYF
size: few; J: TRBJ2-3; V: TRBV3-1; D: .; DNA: TGTGCCAGCAGCCAAGACTTTACGGAGACTCACACAGATACGCAGTATTTT; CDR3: CASSQDFTETHTDTQYF
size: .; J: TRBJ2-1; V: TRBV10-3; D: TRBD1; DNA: TGTGCCATCAGTATTCGGACAGGGGAGAATGAGCAGTTCTTC; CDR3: CAISIRTGENEQFF
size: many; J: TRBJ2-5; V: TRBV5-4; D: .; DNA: TGTGCCAGCAGCTTGGGGGGCGCAGGGATGGTTGAGACCCAGTACTTC; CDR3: CASSLGGAGMVETQYF
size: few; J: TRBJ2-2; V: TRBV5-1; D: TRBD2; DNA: TGCGCCAGCAGTGAAGCGGGAATGAACACCGGGGAGCTGTTTTTT; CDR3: CASSEAGMNTGELFF
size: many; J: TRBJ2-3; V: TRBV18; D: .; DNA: TGTGCCAGCTCCCCGAGAGATCGTCGGTATTTT; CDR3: CASSPRDRRYF
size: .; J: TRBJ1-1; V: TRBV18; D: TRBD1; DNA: TGTGCCAGCTCCCGCCTCTCGGGACAGGCCGACACTGAAGCTTTCTTT; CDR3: CASSRLSGQADTEAFF
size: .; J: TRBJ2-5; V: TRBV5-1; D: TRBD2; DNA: TGCGCCAGCGCTTCTAGCGGGGGAGAGACCCAGTACTTC; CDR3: CASASSGGETQYF
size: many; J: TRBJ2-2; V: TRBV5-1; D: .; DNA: TGCGCCAGCAGCTTCTTTCGGGATGGCGGGGAGCTGTTTTTT; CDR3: CASSFFRDGGELFF
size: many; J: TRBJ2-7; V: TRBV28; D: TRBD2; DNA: TGTGCCAGCAGTAGGCTAGCGGGAGCCTACGAGCAGTACTTC; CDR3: CASSRLAGAYEQYF
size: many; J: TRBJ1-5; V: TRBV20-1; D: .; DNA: TGCAGTACCACCCGGGACGGACCCCGTAATCAGCCCCAGCATTTT; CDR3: CSTTRDGPRNQPQHF
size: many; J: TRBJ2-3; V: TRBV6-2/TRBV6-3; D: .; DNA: TGTGCCATCCGAAGGGCCGCCACAGATACGCAGTATTTT; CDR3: CAIRRAATDTQYF
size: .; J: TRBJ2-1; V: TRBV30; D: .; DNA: TGTGCCTGGGGAACCACGTACAATGAGCAGTTCTTC; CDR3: CAWGTTYNEQFF
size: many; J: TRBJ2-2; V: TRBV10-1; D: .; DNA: TGCGCCAGCAGTGCCGGGCACTTGAACACCGGGGAGCTGTTTTTT; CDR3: CASSAGHLNTGELFF